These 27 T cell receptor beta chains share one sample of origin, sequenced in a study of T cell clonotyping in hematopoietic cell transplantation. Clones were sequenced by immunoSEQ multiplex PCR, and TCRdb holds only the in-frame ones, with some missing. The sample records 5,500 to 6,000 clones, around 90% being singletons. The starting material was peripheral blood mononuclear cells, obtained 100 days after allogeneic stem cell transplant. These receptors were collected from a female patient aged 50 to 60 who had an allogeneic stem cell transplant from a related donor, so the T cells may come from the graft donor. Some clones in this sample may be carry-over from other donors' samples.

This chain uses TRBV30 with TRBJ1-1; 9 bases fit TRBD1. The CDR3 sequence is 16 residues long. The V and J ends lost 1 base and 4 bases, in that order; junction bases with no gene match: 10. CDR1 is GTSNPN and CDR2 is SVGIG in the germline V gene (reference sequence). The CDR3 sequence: CAWSASSTGGSTEAFF. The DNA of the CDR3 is TGTGCCTGGAGTGCCTCCTCGACAGGGGGGAGCACTGAAGCTTTCTTT.

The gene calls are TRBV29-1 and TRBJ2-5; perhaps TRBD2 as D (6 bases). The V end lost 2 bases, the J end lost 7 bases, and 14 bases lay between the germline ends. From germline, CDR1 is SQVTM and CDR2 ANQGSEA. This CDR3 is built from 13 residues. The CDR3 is CSVESPLEGTQYF. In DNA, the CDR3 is TGCAGCGTTGAATCCCCTCTGGAGGGGACCCAGTACTTC.

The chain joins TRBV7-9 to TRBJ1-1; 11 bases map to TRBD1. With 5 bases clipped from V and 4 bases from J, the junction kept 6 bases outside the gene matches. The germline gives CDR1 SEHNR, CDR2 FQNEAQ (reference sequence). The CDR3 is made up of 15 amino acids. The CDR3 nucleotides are TGTGCCAGCAGCCCAGGACAGGGGGCGGGCACTGAAGCTTTCTTT. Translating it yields CASSPGQGAGTEAFF.

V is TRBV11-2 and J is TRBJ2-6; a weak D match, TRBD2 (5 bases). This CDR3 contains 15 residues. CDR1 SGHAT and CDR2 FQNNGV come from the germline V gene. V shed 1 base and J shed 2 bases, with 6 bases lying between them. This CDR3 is CASSLGGTGANVLTF. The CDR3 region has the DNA TGTGCCAGCAGCTTAGGAGGGACTGGGGCCAACGTCCTGACTTTC.

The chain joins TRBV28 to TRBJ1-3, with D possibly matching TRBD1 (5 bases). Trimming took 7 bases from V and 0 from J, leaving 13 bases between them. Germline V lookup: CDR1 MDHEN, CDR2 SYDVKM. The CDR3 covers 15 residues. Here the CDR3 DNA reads TGTGCCAGCACCACCGGGGGGATCTCTGGAAACACCATATATTTT. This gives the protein CASTTGGISGNTIYF. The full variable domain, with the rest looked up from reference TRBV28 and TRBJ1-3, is DVKVTQSSRYLVKRTGEKVFLECVQDMDHENMFWYRQDPGLGLRLIYFSYDVKMKEKGDIPEGYSVSREKKERFSLILESASTNQTSMYLCASTTGGISGNTIYFGEGSWLTVV.

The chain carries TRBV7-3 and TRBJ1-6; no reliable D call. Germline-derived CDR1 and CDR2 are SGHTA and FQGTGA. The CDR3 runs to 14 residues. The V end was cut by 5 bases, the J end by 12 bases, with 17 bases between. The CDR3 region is CASSPGQDRVPLHF. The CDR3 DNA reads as TGTGCCAGCAGCCCCGGGCAGGACCGAGTACCCCTCCACTTT.

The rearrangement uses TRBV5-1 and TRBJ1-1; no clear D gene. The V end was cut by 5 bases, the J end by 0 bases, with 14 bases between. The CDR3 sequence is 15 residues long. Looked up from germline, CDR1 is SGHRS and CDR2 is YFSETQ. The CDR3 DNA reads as TGCGCCAGCAGTCTAGGGAGGAGGATGAACACTGAAGCTTTCTTT. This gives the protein CASSLGRRMNTEAFF. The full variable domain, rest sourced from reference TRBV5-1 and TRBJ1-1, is KAGVTQTPRYLIKTRGQQVTLSCSPISGHRSVSWYQQTPGQGLQFLFEYFSETQRNKGNFPGRFSGRQFSNSRSEMNVSTLELGDSALYLCASSLGRRMNTEAFFGQGTRLTVV.

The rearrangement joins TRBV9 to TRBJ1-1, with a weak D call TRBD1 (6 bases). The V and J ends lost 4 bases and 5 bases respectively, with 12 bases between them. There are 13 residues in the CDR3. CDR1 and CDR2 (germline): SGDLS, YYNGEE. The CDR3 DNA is TGTGCCAGCAGCCCCCGGGGGCAGACTGAAGCTTTCTTT. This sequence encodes CASSPRGQTEAFF.

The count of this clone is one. The CDR3 here is CASSSNYGYTF. The CDR3, as DNA: TGTGCCAGCAGCTCTAACTATGGCTACACCTTC. V and J are TRBV7-8 and TRBJ1-2; D unresolved. Germline-derived CDR1 and CDR2 are SGHVS and FQNEAQ. With 4 bases removed from V and 0 bases from J, the gap between germline ends came to 0 bases. This CDR3 contains 11 residues.

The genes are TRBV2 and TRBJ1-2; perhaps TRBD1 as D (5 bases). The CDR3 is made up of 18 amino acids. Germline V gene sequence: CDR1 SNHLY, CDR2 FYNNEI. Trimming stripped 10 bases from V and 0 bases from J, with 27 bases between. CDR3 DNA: TGTGCCAACTCTCCGCAGATTCCAGGGTTCGGAGCTAACTATGGCTACACCTTC. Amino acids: CANSPQIPGFGANYGYTF.

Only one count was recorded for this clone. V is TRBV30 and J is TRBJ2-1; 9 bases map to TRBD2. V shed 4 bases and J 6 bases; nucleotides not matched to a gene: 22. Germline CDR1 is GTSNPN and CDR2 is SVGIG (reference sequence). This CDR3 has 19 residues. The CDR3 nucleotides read TGTGCCTGGAACGAGGGATGGCTAGCGGGACCGCTCGATGGCAATGAGCAGTTCTTC. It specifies CAWNEGWLAGPLDGNEQFF.

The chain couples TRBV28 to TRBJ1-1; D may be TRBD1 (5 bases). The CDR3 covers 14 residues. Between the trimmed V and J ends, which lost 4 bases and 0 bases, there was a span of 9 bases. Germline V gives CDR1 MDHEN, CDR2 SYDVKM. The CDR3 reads CASSSGRLNTEAFF. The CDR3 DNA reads TGTGCCAGCAGTTCGGGACGGCTGAACACTGAAGCTTTCTTT.

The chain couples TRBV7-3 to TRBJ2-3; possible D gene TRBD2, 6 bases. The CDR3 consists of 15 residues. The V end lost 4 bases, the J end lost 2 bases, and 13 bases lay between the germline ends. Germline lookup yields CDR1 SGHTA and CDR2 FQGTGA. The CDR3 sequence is CASSSLGGATDTQYF. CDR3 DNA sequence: TGTGCCAGCAGCTCCCTTGGCGGGGCCACAGATACGCAGTATTTT.

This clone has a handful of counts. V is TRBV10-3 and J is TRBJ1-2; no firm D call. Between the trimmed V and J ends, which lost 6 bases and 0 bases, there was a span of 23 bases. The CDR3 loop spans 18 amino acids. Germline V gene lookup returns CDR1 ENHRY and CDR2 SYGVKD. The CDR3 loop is CAIREEVIGPKANYGYTF. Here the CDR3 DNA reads TGTGCCATCAGGGAGGAGGTTATCGGACCGAAAGCTAACTATGGCTACACCTTC.

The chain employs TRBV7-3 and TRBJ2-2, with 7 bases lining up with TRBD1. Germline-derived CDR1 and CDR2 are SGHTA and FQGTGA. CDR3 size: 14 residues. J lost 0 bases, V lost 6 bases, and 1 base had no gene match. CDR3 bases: TGTGCCAGCAGTACAGGGGCGAACACCGGGGAGCTGTTTTTT. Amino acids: CASSTGANTGELFF.

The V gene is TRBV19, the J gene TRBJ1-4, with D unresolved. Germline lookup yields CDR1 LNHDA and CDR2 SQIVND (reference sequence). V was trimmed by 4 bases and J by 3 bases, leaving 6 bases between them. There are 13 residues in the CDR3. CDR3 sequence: CASSTGPNEKLFF. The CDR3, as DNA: TGTGCCAGTAGTACGGGTCCTAATGAAAAACTGTTTTTT.

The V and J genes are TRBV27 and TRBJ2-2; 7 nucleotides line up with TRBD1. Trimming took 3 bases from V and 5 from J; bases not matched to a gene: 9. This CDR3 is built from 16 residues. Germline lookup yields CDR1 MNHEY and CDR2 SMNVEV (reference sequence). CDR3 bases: TGTGCCAGCAGTTTTCAGCAGGGGGAATCGACCGGGGAGCTGTTTTTT. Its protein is CASSFQQGESTGELFF.

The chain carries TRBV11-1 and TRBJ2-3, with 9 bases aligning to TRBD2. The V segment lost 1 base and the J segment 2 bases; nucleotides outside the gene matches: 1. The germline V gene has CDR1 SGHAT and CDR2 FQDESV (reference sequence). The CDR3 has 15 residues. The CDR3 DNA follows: TGTGCCAGCAGCTTAGGGGGACTAGCCACAGATACGCAGTATTTT. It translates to CASSLGGLATDTQYF.

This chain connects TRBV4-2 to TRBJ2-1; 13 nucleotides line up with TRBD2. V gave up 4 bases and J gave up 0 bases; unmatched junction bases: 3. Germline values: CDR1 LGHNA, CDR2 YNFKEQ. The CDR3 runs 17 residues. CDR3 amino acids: CASSRTSGGPSYNEQFF. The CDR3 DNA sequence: TGTGCCAGCAGCCGGACTAGCGGGGGCCCCTCCTACAATGAGCAGTTCTTC.

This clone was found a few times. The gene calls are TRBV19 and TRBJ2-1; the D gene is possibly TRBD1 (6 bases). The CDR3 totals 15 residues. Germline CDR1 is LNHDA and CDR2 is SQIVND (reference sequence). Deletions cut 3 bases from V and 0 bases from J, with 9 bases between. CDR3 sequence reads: CASSIQGSSYNEQFF. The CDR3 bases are TGTGCCAGTAGTATCCAGGGGAGCTCCTACAATGAGCAGTTCTTC.

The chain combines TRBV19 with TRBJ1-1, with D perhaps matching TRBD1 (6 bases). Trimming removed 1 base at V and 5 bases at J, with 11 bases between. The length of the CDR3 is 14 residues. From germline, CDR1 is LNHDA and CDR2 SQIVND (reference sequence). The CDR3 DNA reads TGTGCCAGTAGTATAGGGACAGAAGAGACTGAAGCTTTCTTT. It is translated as CASSIGTEETEAFF.

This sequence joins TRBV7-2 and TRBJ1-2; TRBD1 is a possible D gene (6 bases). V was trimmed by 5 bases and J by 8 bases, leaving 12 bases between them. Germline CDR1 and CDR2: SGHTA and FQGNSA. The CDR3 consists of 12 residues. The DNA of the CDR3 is TGTGCCAGCAGCCACACCGGGACAGGCTACACCTTC. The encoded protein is CASSHTGTGYTF.

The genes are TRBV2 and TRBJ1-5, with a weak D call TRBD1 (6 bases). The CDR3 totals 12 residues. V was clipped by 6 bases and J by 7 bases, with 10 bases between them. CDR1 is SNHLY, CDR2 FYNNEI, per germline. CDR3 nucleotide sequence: TGTGCCAGCAGACAGGGAGTCCAGCCCCAGCATTTT. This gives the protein CASRQGVQPQHF.

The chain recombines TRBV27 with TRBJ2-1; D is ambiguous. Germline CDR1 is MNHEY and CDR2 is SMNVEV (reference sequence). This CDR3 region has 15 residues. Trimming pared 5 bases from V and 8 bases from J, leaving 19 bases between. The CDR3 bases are TGTGCCAGCAGTAGTCACGTTCCTAGTTACGATGAGCAGTTCTTC. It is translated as CASSSHVPSYDEQFF.

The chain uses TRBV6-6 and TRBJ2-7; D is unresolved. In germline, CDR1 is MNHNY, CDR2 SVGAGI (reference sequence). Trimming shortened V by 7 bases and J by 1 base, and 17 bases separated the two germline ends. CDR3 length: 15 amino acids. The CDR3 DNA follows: TGTGCCAGCAACCCACGGGCCTCAACTTCCTACGAGCAGTACTTC. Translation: CASNPRASTSYEQYF.

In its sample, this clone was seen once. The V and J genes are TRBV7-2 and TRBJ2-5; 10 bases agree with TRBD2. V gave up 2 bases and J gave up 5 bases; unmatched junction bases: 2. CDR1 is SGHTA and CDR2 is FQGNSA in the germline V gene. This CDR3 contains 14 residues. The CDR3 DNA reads TGTGCCAGCAGCTTACAGCGGGGGGGTGAGACCCAGTACTTC. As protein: CASSLQRGGETQYF.

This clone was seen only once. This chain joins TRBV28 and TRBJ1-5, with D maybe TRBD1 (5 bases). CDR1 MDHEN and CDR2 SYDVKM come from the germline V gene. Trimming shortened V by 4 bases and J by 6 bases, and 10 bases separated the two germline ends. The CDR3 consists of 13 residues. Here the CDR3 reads CASSWGGGQPQHF. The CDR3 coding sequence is TGTGCCAGCAGTTGGGGGGGAGGTCAGCCCCAGCATTTT.